Shown below are 17 T cell receptor beta chains from a single sample sequenced in a study of blood T cells in healthy people across ages. Primed by a sample-barcoded 5' primer and a J-beta primer mix, a second PCR proceeded for roughly 6 to 12 cycles. MiXCR was run by TCRdb on the 5' RACE reads, yielding one entry per CDR3 protein. The top ten clones hold 3.5% to 4% of a sample with 600,000 or so distinct CDR3 sequences, about 21% of them seen once. Sample: blood. The receptors originated from a man in his 70s in good health.

V usage is TRBV7-9 and J usage is TRBJ2-5; the D gene could be TRBD1 or TRBD2 (5 bases each). The end of the DNA aligns better with TRBJ2-1, so the J call may be wrong. Looked up from germline, CDR1 is SEHNR and CDR2 is FQNEAQ (reference sequence). The CDR3 consists of 16 residues. This CDR3 reads CASSWFWGSPNNEQFF. The CDR3 DNA reads as TGTGCCAGCAGCTGGTTTTGGGGGAGCCCCAATAATGAGCAGTTCTTC.

At least ten counts were recorded for this clonotype. In nucleotides, the CDR3 is TGTGCCAGCACTTTCCGTCTTCCGGGTCCGCGGAACACTGAAGCTTTCTTT. As protein: CASTFRLPGPRNTEAFF. This chain links TRBV19 with TRBJ1-1; D not certain. The CDR3 loop spans 17 amino acids. Germline V CDR1 and CDR2: LNHDA, SQIVND (reference sequence). Trimming took off 9 bases at V and 1 base at J, with 24 bases between the two ends.

This clonotype was observed a handful of times. J is TRBJ2-1 and V is TRBV29-1; D may be TRBD1 (5 bases). V lost 3 bases and J lost 0, with 15 bases in between. CDR3 length equals 16 residues. From germline, CDR1 is SQVTM and CDR2 ANQGSEA. CDR3 DNA: TGCAGCGTTGAGGGGCTAGGTAAGAGCTCCTACAATGAGCAGTTCTTC. Amino acid sequence: CSVEGLGKSSYNEQFF.

The chain links TRBV13 to TRBJ1-2; perhaps TRBD1 as D (6 bases). The germline V and J ends were trimmed by 5 bases and 5 bases, with 12 bases remaining between them. Germline CDR1 PRHDT, CDR2 FYEKMQ (reference sequence). There are 13 residues in the CDR3. The CDR3 nucleotides read TGTGCCAGCAGCAGGGACACGGATTATGGCTACACCTTC. Its protein is CASSRDTDYGYTF. Together with reference TRBV13 and TRBJ1-2, the CDR3 gives the full variable domain: AAGVIQSPRHLIKEKRETATLKCYPIPRHDTVYWYQQGPGQDPQFLISFYEKMQSDKGSIPDRFSAQQFSDYHSELNMSSLELGDSALYFCASSRDTDYGYTFGSGTRLTVV.

The chain uses TRBV28 and TRBJ2-5; 10 bases are a match to TRBD1. This CDR3 is built from 15 residues. With V trimmed by 4 bases and J by 11 bases, 13 bases remained unmatched. Per germline, CDR1 MDHEN and CDR2 SYDVKM. CDR3 bases: TGTGCCAGCAGTTCCGGGGGGGGACAGGGGAATGAGCAGTACTTC. It is translated as CASSSGGGQGNEQYF.

This rearrangement joins TRBV20-1 to TRBJ1-1; D call uncertain. The CDR3 length is 12 residues. V was pared by 3 bases and J by 1 base, with 6 bases between. CDR1 is DFQATT and CDR2 is SNEGSKA in the germline V gene (reference sequence). The CDR3 reads CSASAPNTEAFF. Written as DNA, the CDR3 is TGCAGTGCTAGTGCACCGAACACTGAAGCTTTCTTT.

This clonotype appeared many times. This chain uses TRBV15 with TRBJ1-5; perhaps TRBD1 as D (6 bases). The CDR3 is 14 amino acids. The germline V and J ends were trimmed by 3 bases and 6 bases, with 12 bases remaining between them. Germline assignment: CDR1 LNHNV and CDR2 YYDKDF (reference sequence). CDR3 nucleotides: TGTGCCACCAGCAGCCGGACAGTGGGTCAGCCCCAGCATTTT. Protein sequence: CATSSRTVGQPQHF.

The CDR3 region is CASSNRDNLQETQYF. In DNA form, the CDR3 reads TGCGCCAGCAGCAACCGGGACAACCTCCAAGAGACCCAGTACTTC. The V call is TRBV5-1, the J call TRBJ2-5; D perhaps matches TRBD1 (6 bases). V was pared by 4 bases and J by 1 base, with 14 bases between. From germline, CDR1 is SGHRS and CDR2 YFSETQ. This CDR3 is 15 amino acids long.

This clonotype has more than one count but fewer than ten. The junction departs from the called germline gene at one end, perhaps through a read error. The J gene is TRBJ2-5, the V gene TRBV6-1, with D hard to call. CDR3 length equals 14 residues. The germline gives CDR1 MNHNS, CDR2 SASEGT. The CDR3 DNA is TGTGCCAGCATCCTGGACGGAAGACAAGAGACTCAGTACTTC. It specifies CASILDGRQETQYF.

This clonotype has ten or more counts. The gene calls are TRBV18 and TRBJ2-3; D possibly corresponds to TRBD2 (5 bases). The CDR3 has 15 amino acids. Trimming took off 4 bases at V and 2 bases at J, with 13 bases between the two ends. Germline CDR1 reads KGHSH; CDR2 reads LQKENI. The CDR3 region is CASSLEDLYTDTQYF. The CDR3 DNA reads TGTGCCAGCTCACTGGAGGACCTCTACACAGATACGCAGTATTTT. The whole variable domain, remainder taken from reference TRBV18 and TRBJ2-3, is NAGVMQNPRHLVRRRGQEARLRCSPMKGHSHVYWYRQLPEEGLKFMVYLQKENIIDESGMPKERFSAEFPKEGPSILRIQQVVRGDSAAYFCASSLEDLYTDTQYFGPGTRLTVL.

The V and J genes are TRBV20-1 and TRBJ2-7, with 11 bases that match TRBD2. After removal of 6 bases from V and 7 bases from J, the junction contained 11 bases not matched to a gene. The germline gives CDR1 DFQATT, CDR2 SNEGSKA (reference sequence). The CDR3 totals 14 residues. The CDR3 DNA follows: TGCAGTGCATTCTTAGCGGGAGGGCGGGGTGAGCAGTACTTC. This encodes CSAFLAGGRGEQYF.

This sequence joins TRBV2 and TRBJ2-2; a weak D match, TRBD1 (5 bases). Trimming removed 7 bases at V and 4 bases at J, with 13 bases between. The CDR3 consists of 14 residues. Germline-derived CDR1 and CDR2 are SNHLY and FYNNEI. The CDR3 region has the DNA TGTGCCAGCATGTTGGAAAGGGGCACCGGGGAGCTGTTTTTT. Translating it yields CASMLERGTGELFF.

This clonotype has a handful of counts. The V gene is TRBV11-2, the J gene TRBJ1-4; D is undetermined. V was shortened by 5 bases and J by 7 bases, with 14 bases between the two germline ends. The V gene's germline CDR1 is SGHAT and CDR2 FQNNGV. The CDR3 is 14 residues long. Here the CDR3 DNA reads TGTGCCAGCAGCCCCCGGATGGGCAGTGAAAAACTGTTTTTT. Its protein product is CASSPRMGSEKLFF.

The rearrangement links TRBV28 to TRBJ2-3, with D possibly being TRBD1 (6 bases). The J call may be incorrect, as the DNA end agrees better with TRBJ1-5. Germline V gives CDR1 MDHEN, CDR2 SYDVKM. The CDR3 runs 13 residues. The CDR3 nucleotides read TGTGCCAGCAGTTTAGTGTGGACAGATACGCAGCATTTT. Amino acid sequence: CASSLVWTDTQHF.

This clonotype was detected a few times. The chain combines TRBV25-1 with TRBJ1-2, with TRBD1 as a possible D gene (5 bases). V lost 4 bases, J lost 3 bases, and 6 bases lay in between. This CDR3 has 12 residues. Germline assignment: CDR1 MGHDK and CDR2 SYGVNS. CDR3 residues: CASSATDYGYTF. CDR3 DNA sequence: TGTGCCAGCAGTGCGACAGACTATGGCTACACCTTC.

This clonotype was counted between two and nine times. This chain links TRBV20-1 with TRBJ2-5; 9 bases line up with TRBD2. The CDR3 length is 16 residues. Germline CDR1 is DFQATT and CDR2 is SNEGSKA (reference sequence). The V gene end was trimmed by 0 bases and the J gene end by 1 base; junction bases not matched to a gene: 6. The CDR3, as DNA: TGCAGTGCTAGAGATCCACTAGCGGGTACCCAAGAGACCCAGTACTTC. It is translated as CSARDPLAGTQETQYF.

The genes are TRBV29-1 and TRBJ2-3; no clear D gene. The CDR3 loop spans 12 amino acids. The germline CDR1 and CDR2 sequences are SQVTM and ANQGSEA. Trimming cost V 4 bases and J 6 bases, with 11 bases left between them. The DNA for the CDR3 is TGCAGCGTTGGGCATACTCGGGATACGCAGTATTTT. Translated: CSVGHTRDTQYF.